These T cell receptor beta chains were read from a single sample in a study of blood T cell repertoires in COVID-19. TCRdb's table, derived via immunoSEQ multiplex PCR, lists solely in-frame clones and lacks some. The sample lists under 200,000 clones, roughly 86% occurring once. Material for sequencing was PBMCs or T cells enriched from blood (not recorded which). These receptors were obtained from a middle-aged woman in a cohort exposed to, infected with or recovered from COVID-19 (not recorded which). The CDR3 runs from the conserved cysteine through the conserved F or W. Each record gives: V gene, clone size, D gene, J gene, CDR3 DNA, CDR3 protein. A D gene is named only where the DNA matches it firmly. Clone sizes are given selectively: once, few, many, or a class where the clone is expanded.

>TRBV19|-|TRBD1|TRBJ1-1
TGTGCCAGTAGTATGGGGTTAAAGACAGGGAAGGACACTGAAGCTTTCTTT
CASSMGLKTGKDTEAFF
>TRBV5-6|-|-|TRBJ1-5
TGTGCCAGCAGCTTTAGCTACAATCAGCCCCAGCATTTT
CASSFSYNQPQHF
>TRBV19|-|-|TRBJ1-2
TGTGCCAGTAGTATAGAGGGGGCGCTTGGCTACACCTTC
CASSIEGALGYTF
>TRBV19|-|-|TRBJ1-2
TGTGCCAGTAGTAATGCCAGGCCCTATGGCTACACCTTC
CASSNARPYGYTF
>TRBV3-1/TRBV3-2|-|TRBD1|TRBJ2-5
TGTGCCAGCAGCCGTCCCGGGACAGGGATAAAGACCCAGTACTTC
CASSRPGTGIKTQYF
>TRBV27|once|-|TRBJ1-2
TGTGCCAGCAGTTCCCGGGGTAACTATGGCTACACCTTC
CASSSRGNYGYTF
>TRBV5-4|-|-|TRBJ2-1
TGTGCCAGCAGCGTAGACAGGAATGAGCAGTTCTTC
CASSVDRNEQFF
>TRBV2|-|TRBD2|TRBJ2-5
TGTGCCAGCAGTGATTTTAGCGGGAGGGAGACCCAGTACTTC
CASSDFSGRETQYF
>TRBV4-1|-|TRBD1|TRBJ1-2
TGCGCCAGCAGCCGGAAGGACTCGACAGGGGATGGCTACACCTTC
CASSRKDSTGDGYTF
>TRBV2|-|TRBD1|TRBJ1-2
TGTGCCAGCAATCGAGAGTGGACAGGGGACCCCAACTATGGCTACACCTTC
CASNREWTGDPNYGYTF
>TRBV19|-|TRBD1|TRBJ1-5
TGTGCCAGTAGTATTCGAGGCCAGGGGGGCTTTAGCAATCAGCCCCAGCATTTT
CASSIRGQGGFSNQPQHF
>TRBV19|-|TRBD2|TRBJ2-3
TGTGCCAGTAGTCGACTAGCGGGCGAGGGCACAGATACGCAGTATTTT
CASSRLAGEGTDTQYF
>TRBV18|-|-|TRBJ2-1
TGTGCCAGCTCACCGGCTACTGGAGGGTTCTACAATGAGCAGTTCTTC
CASSPATGGFYNEQFF
>TRBV29-1|-|TRBD1|TRBJ1-2
TGCAGCGTTGATACAGGGGAGGACTATGGCTACACCTTC
CSVDTGEDYGYTF
>TRBV5-4|few|TRBD1|TRBJ1-2
TGTGCCAGCAGCTTGGGCCCAACAGACAGGGGGTATGGCTACACCTTC
CASSLGPTDRGYGYTF
>TRBV10-3|once|TRBD1|TRBJ2-7
TGTGCCATCAGTGAGGCGACAGGGGGCTACGAGCAGTACTTC
CAISEATGGYEQYF
>TRBV20-1|-|-|TRBJ2-1
TGCAGTGCCACGATGATTAGTGGGCAGTTCTTC
CSATMISGQFF
>TRBV18|-|-|TRBJ1-1
TGTGCCAGCTCCAACAGCAACACTGAAGCTTTCTTT
CASSNSNTEAFF
>TRBV27|-|-|TRBJ2-4
TGTGCCAGCAGTCCTCCTAGCCAAGGAAACATTCAGTACTTC
CASSPPSQGNIQYF
>TRBV2|many|-|TRBJ2-3
TGTGCCAGCGGTGGGGGGCGCCTCACAGATACGCAGTATTTT
CASGGGRLTDTQYF
>TRBV10-2|-|-|TRBJ1-6
TGCGCCAGCAGTTCCTCTGGTAGCTCCTATAATTCACCCCTCCACTTT
CASSSSGSSYNSPLHF
>TRBV9|-|TRBD2|TRBJ2-1
TGTGCCAGCAGCGTAGACCTAGCGGAAGCCAATGAGCAGTTCTTC
CASSVDLAEANEQFF
>TRBV7-8|-|-|TRBJ2-7
TGTGCCAGCAGCTTGGCGACGGGTTCCTACGAGCAGTACTTC
CASSLATGSYEQYF
>TRBV24-1|-|-|TRBJ2-1
TGTGCCACCAGTGACGAACTCGGGCGGGGTGAGCAGTTCTTC
CATSDELGRGEQFF
>TRBV25-1|-|TRBD2|TRBJ2-5
TGTGCCAGCAGTGAATGGGAGGGAATCGAGACCCAGTACTTC
CASSEWEGIETQYF
>TRBV4-3|-|TRBD1|TRBJ2-7
TGCGCCAGCAGCCAAGATGCGGGGACAGGGGGCTACGAGCAGTACTTC
CASSQDAGTGGYEQYF
>TRBV3-1/TRBV3-2|-|TRBD2|TRBJ2-3
TGTGCCAGCAGCCATCTCCGGGAGGCGCCAGATACGCAGTATTTT
CASSHLREAPDTQYF
>TRBV11-2|-|TRBD2|TRBJ2-1
TGTGCCAGCAGCTTAGAGGGGAGGGGCCTAGCGGGTTACAATGAGCAGTTCTTC
CASSLEGRGLAGYNEQFF
>TRBV6-5|-|-|TRBJ2-7
TGTGCCAGCAGCCAGGACTCGAATCCAGTCTACGAGCAGTACTTC
CASSQDSNPVYEQYF
>TRBV5-1|few|-|TRBJ1-2
TGCGCCAGCAGCTTGGGGACAGAAAACTATGGCTACACCTTC
CASSLGTENYGYTF
>TRBV5-4|-|-|TRBJ1-2
TGTGCCAGCAGCTTGGACGGGTATGGCTACACCTTC
CASSLDGYGYTF
>TRBV6-1|-|TRBD2|TRBJ2-7
TGTGCCAGCAGTGAGGGAGGGGCGATGGGCCTCTACGAGCAGTACTTC
CASSEGGAMGLYEQYF
>TRBV7-9|-|-|TRBJ1-1
TGTGCCAGCAGCTTTAACTTGAACAGGTTTGTAGGCGAAGCTTTCTTT
CASSFNLNRFVGEAFF
>TRBV7-8|-|TRBD1|TRBJ1-2
TGTGCCAGCAGCCCGGGACAGGACAACTATGGCTACACCTTC
CASSPGQDNYGYTF
>TRBV29-1|few|TRBD2|TRBJ2-3
TGCAGCGTTGCGGGAGGGGTTAGCACAGATACGCAGTATTTT
CSVAGGVSTDTQYF
>TRBV7-9|-|-|TRBJ2-2
TGTGCCAGCAGCTCGCCGGACAGCGCGAACACCGGGGAGCTGTTTTTT
CASSSPDSANTGELFF
>TRBV4-3|-|-|TRBJ2-1
TGCGCCAGCAGTAGGCTAGCCGGTAATGAGCAGTTCTTC
CASSRLAGNEQFF
>TRBV12-3/TRBV12-4|-|TRBD1|TRBJ1-2
TGTGCCAGCAGTATGGGACAGAATGGCTACACCTTC
CASSMGQNGYTF
>TRBV7-9|once|TRBD1|TRBJ1-2
TGTGCCAGCAGCTTAGCCCTACAGGGGGGGTTAGGTGGCTACACCTTC
CASSLALQGGLGGYTF
>TRBV27|few|-|TRBJ1-5
TGTGCCAGCAGAGGGACACGTAGCAATCAGCCCCAGCATTTT
CASRGTRSNQPQHF
>TRBV5-1|once|TRBD2|TRBJ2-1
TGCGCCAGCAGCTTGGCAGACGGGACTAACTACAATGAGCAGTTCTTC
CASSLADGTNYNEQFF
>TRBV11-3|-|TRBD1|TRBJ2-5
TGTGCCAGCCGGGACAGGGCAGGAGAGACCCAGTACTTC
CASRDRAGETQYF
>TRBV2|few|TRBD1|TRBJ1-5
TGTGCCAGCAGTGCGGGACAAACAGGGGGCAGGAGCAATCAGCCCCAGCATTTT
CASSAGQTGGRSNQPQHF
>TRBV3-1/TRBV3-2|-|TRBD2|TRBJ2-1
TGTGCCAGCAGCCAAGGGGGGGGCTCCTACAATGAGCAGTTCTTC
CASSQGGGSYNEQFF
>TRBV10-3|-|-|TRBJ1-5
TGTGCCATCAGTCCGGCAGGGGCTCAGCCCCAGCATTTT
CAISPAGAQPQHF
>TRBV10-1|-|TRBD2|TRBJ2-5
TGCGCCAGCAGTGAAACGACTAGCGATCAAGAGACCCAGTACTTC
CASSETTSDQETQYF
>TRBV5-4|-|-|TRBJ2-1
TGTGCCAGCAGCTTGCTACAGCCGAGCTCCTACAATGAGCAGTTCTTC
CASSLLQPSSYNEQFF
>TRBV10-1|-|TRBD2|TRBJ2-7
TGCGCCAGCACAAACCCCACTAGCGTGCTCCGCGAGCAGTACTTC
CASTNPTSVLREQYF
>TRBV27|once|TRBD1|TRBJ1-5
TGTGCCAGCAGGCCGACAGGGCCTACTCAGCCCCAGCATTTT
CASRPTGPTQPQHF
>TRBV6-1|-|-|TRBJ1-1
TGTGCCAGCAGTGAAGCGCAACAGTTTGCTCGGCGCACTGAAGCTTTCTTT
CASSEAQQFARRTEAFF
>TRBV3-1/TRBV3-2|-|-|TRBJ2-4
TGTGCCAGCAGCCTCCTCGCGGGGAAAAACATTCAGTACTTC
CASSLLAGKNIQYF
>TRBV27|-|TRBD2|TRBJ2-7
TGTGCCAGCAGGCGGACTAGCGGGAGGGCCGGGTACGAGCAGTACTTC
CASRRTSGRAGYEQYF